There are many counts of the clone carrying this T cell receptor (beta chain). The time point: patch test 2, 6 weeks after DPC sensitization. Treatment: therapeutic diphenylcyclopropenone sensitization with weekly scalp DPC. TCRdb recomputed calls from the RACE reads with MiXCR, one row per CDR3 protein. Here the sample spans about 85,000 distinct CDR3 sequences, around 10% being singletons. This CDR3 comprises 12 residues. V lost 8 bases to trimming and J lost 9 bases, with 17 bases between them. Looked up from germline, CDR1 is SSHAT and CDR2 is FNYEAQ (reference sequence). The sample is drawn from a study of human T cells and chemical hapten exposure.

Specimen: whole blood, collected in connection with sensitization to the hapten diphenylcyclopropenone (DPC). The TCR sequence derives from a man aged 18 to 29 with alopecia areata. Some clones in this sample may be carry-over from other donors' samples. The chain uses TRBV7-7 and TRBJ2-7; D remains ambiguous. CDR3 in amino acids: CASLSRRNRQYF. CDR3 coding DNA: TGTGCCAGCTTATCAAGAAGAAATAGGCAGTACTTC.